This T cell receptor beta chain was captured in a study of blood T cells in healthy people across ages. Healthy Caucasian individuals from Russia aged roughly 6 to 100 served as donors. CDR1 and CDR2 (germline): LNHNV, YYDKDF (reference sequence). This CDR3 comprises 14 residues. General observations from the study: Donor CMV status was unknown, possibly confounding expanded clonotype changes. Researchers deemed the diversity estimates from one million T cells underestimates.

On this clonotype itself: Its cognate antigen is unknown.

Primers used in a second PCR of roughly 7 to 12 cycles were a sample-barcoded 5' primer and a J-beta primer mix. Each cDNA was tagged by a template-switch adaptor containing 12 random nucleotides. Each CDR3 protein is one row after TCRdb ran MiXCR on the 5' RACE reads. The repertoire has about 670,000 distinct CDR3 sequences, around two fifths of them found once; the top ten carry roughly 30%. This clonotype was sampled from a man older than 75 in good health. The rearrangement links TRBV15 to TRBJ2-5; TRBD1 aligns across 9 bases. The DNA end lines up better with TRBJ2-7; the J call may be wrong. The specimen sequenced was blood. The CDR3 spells CATSRGDRVHEQYF. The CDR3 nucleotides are TGTGCCACCAGCAGAGGGGACAGGGTGCACGAGCAGTACTTC.